This TCR beta chain was profiled in a study of cytomegalovirus exposure and HLA in healthy donors. Overall study context: An analysis done earlier identified 100 million to 140 million unique TCR beta sequences from about 179 million T cells. Study-wide findings and caveats: An ancestry cluster, one associated with Asian ancestry, reportedly showed fewer N-insertions than the 666-donor mean in a later analysis. An observed cluster of highly shared sequence variants was recorded as a likely sequencing artifact.

Germline assignment: CDR1 MDHEN and CDR2 SYDVKM. The ends were cut back, 6 bases at V and 4 bases at J, with 6 bases in the middle. This CDR3 region has 12 residues. This clone has only one observation. Its antigen is not identified. The PCR employed 60 Vbeta primers together with 13 Jbeta primers. Measured with immunoSEQ multiplex PCR; TCRdb has only the in-frame clones, and not every one. The sample holds some 130,000 clones, about 78% seen once. Sequenced input: PBMCs. The chain employs TRBV28 and TRBJ1-4; D unclear. The TCR comes from a female donor in good health and CMV-seronegative. Here the CDR3 reads CASSLLNEKLFF. CDR3 nucleotide sequence: TGTGCCAGCAGCCTTCTTAATGAAAAACTGTTTTTT.